This entry features one T cell receptor (beta chain) sequence. The data originate from a study of blood T cell repertoires in COVID-19. V shed 11 bases and J 7 bases; nucleotides not matched to a gene: 13. Germline CDR1 and CDR2: MNHEY and SVGAGI. The CDR3 covers 14 residues. Produced via immunoSEQ multiplex PCR; TCRdb's table is partial and in-frame only. Of 300,000 or so clones in the sample, approximately 91% are singletons; the top ten hold over 2%. The sequenced material came from peripheral blood. This clonotype was obtained from a woman younger than 45 with COVID-19, enrolled during active disease. This chain links TRBV6-5 with TRBJ2-1; 8 nucleotides line up with TRBD2. CDR3 sequence reads: CAGANSGRVNEQFF. In DNA form, the CDR3 reads TGTGCCGGCGCAAACTCCGGGAGGGTGAATGAGCAGTTCTTC.